This TCR beta chain was sequenced for a study of T-cell reconstitution after alpha-beta-depleted transplantation in children. Researchers prepared the TCRbeta library using unique molecular identifiers, the study reports. TCRdb reprocessed the PCR reads with MiXCR, giving one entry per CDR3 protein. The table lists some 150,000 distinct CDR3 sequences, 8% to 10% of them singletons. There are many counts of this clonotype. CDR3 length: 14 residues. Germline V gene data show CDR1 as SGHRS and CDR2 as YFSETQ. V shed 5 bases and J shed 0 bases, with 12 bases lying between them. The receptor's source is a female patient aged 2-9 years who had a stem cell transplant for congenital amegakaryocytic thrombocytopenia, so the T cells may come from the graft donor. Material: PBMCs, mostly from graft donor cells, obtained 180 days after TCRalphabeta/CD19-depleted stem cell transplant. This sequence joins TRBV5-1 and TRBJ2-7; no definite D call. CDR3 DNA sequence: TGCGCCAGCAGGGCAGGACCGAGCTCCTACGAGCAGTACTTC. The encoded protein is CASRAGPSSYEQYF.